This T cell receptor beta chain emerged from a study of follicular helper T cells after annual influenza vaccination. Time point: 2015-2016 season, pre-vaccination. Assay: immunoSEQ multiplex PCR; the TCRdb copy retains only in-frame clones and omits some. The sample holds a few thousand clones, approximately 80% seen once. Here the sequenced sample was CXCR5+ CD38- circulating T follicular helper cells from blood, taken on the day of influenza vaccination. Specified subset: circulating Tfh, non-naive CD4+CXCR5+PD-1+ (ICOS+CD38+ or ICOS-CD38-). The sequence derives from an adult who received the influenza vaccine.

The CDR3 protein is CASSLGNSYNSPLHF. The CDR3 DNA follows: TGCGCCAGCAGCTTGGGAAACTCCTATAATTCACCCCTCCACTTT. The rearrangement uses TRBV5-1 and TRBJ1-6; D unclear. The V end lost 0 bases, the J end lost 0 bases, and 4 bases lay between the germline ends. In germline, CDR1 is SGHRS, CDR2 YFSETQ. The CDR3 has 15 amino acids.